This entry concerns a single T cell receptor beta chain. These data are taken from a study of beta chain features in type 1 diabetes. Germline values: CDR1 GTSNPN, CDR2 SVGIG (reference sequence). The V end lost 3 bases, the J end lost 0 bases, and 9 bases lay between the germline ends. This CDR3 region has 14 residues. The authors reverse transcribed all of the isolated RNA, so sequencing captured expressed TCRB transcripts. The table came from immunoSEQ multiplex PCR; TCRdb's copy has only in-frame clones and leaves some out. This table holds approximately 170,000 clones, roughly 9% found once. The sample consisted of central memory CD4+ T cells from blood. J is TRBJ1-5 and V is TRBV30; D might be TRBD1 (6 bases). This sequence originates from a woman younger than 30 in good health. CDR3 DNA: TGTGCCTGGAGCCCAGGGGCTAGCAATCAGCCCCAGCATTTT. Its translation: CAWSPGASNQPQHF.